Presented here are 2 T cell receptor beta chains from one specimen sequenced in a study of shared clonotypes between healthy human individuals. The protocol was immunoSEQ multiplex PCR, while the TCRdb copy is restricted to in-frame clones and leaves out a portion. The sample shows about 560,000 clones, just over 75% of them seen only once. Sequences were obtained from PBMCs. The origin of the receptors is a woman in her thirties or forties in good health. Some clones in this sample may be carry-over from other donors' samples.

The chain is built from TRBV19 and TRBJ2-3; TRBD1 aligns across 7 bases. Germline CDR1 LNHDA, CDR2 SQIVND (reference sequence). With 4 bases clipped from V and 6 bases from J, the junction kept 10 bases outside the gene matches. This CDR3 contains 15 residues. CDR3 protein: CASSTPRQGFDTQYF. CDR3 nucleotides: TGTGCCAGTAGTACGCCCCGACAGGGTTTTGATACGCAGTATTTT.

A few counts support this clone. The rearrangement joins TRBV7-9 to TRBJ2-1, with D perhaps TRBD1 or TRBD2 (5 bases each). Trimming cost V 3 bases and J 9 bases, with 12 bases left between them. CDR1 and CDR2 from the germline V gene are SEHNR and FQNEAQ (reference sequence). There are 13 residues in the CDR3. CDR3 region: CASSFHPGSEQFF. CDR3 DNA sequence: TGTGCCAGCAGCTTTCATCCAGGGAGTGAGCAGTTCTTC.